The rows below give T cell receptor beta chains drawn from one sample of a study of neoadjuvant anti-PD-1 for oral cavity cancer. Here immunoSEQ multiplex PCR was the method, and the copy in TCRdb shows in-frame clones only, minus some. Among approximately 32,000 clones listed, about 87% were seen once. The specimen was PBMCs, collected before nivolumab (anti-PD-1) treatment. These receptors came from a person aged 35-79 years with oral cavity squamous cell carcinoma. The CDR3 runs from the conserved cysteine through the conserved F or W. Each record gives: V gene, clone size, J gene, D gene, CDR3 DNA, CDR3 protein. A D gene is named only where the DNA matches it firmly. A row's size may be missing; if present it is once, few, many or a size class.

TRBV4-1	NA	TRBJ1-4	NA	TGCGCCAGCAGCCCCTACCCCTTAGGTGAAAAACTGTTTTTT	CASSPYPLGEKLFF
TRBV4-3	NA	TRBJ2-3	TRBD2	TGCGCCAGCAGCCAAAGACTAGCGGGGACCACAGATACGCAGTATTTT	CASSQRLAGTTDTQYF
TRBV15	NA	TRBJ2-5	TRBD2	TGTGCCACCAGCAGCCCCGGGGGGACCGCCCTCCTTTCTATCGCCAAGGCGAGAGAGACCCAGTACTTC	CATSSPGGTALLSIAKARETQYF
TRBV6-5	NA	TRBJ1-6	NA	TGTGCCAGCAGTGTAGGCAGGACGGGGAATTCACCCCTCCACTTT	CASSVGRTGNSPLHF
TRBV19	NA	TRBJ2-6	NA	TGTGCCAGTAGTAGACGTCGGACTGTCCTTAGCTCTGGGGCCAACGTCCTGACTTTC	CASSRRRTVLSSGANVLTF
TRBV9	NA	TRBJ2-3	TRBD2	TGTGCCAGCAGCGTTAGGGGAGGGACAGATACGCAGTATTTT	CASSVRGGTDTQYF
TRBV18	NA	TRBJ1-5	TRBD1	TGTGCCAGCTCACCGGAGACAGGGGGTAATCAGCCCCAGCATTTT	CASSPETGGNQPQHF
TRBV19	NA	TRBJ1-4	TRBD1	TGTGCCAGTAGTACCCGGACAGGACCGAATGAAAAACTGTTTTTT	CASSTRTGPNEKLFF
TRBV9	NA	TRBJ2-5	NA	TGTGCCAGCAGCGTAGCTGGGTATGACCAAGAGACCCAGTACTTC	CASSVAGYDQETQYF
TRBV5-1	NA	TRBJ1-1	NA	TGCGCCAGCAGCTTGGCCGGGACAAGACCGACTGAAGCTTTCTTT	CASSLAGTRPTEAFF
TRBV21-1	NA	TRBJ2-7	NA	TGTGCCAGCAGCAAAGTTGGGGGGACAGGGGGGATGTACGAGCAGTACTTC	CASSKVGGTGGMYEQYF
TRBV6-1	once	TRBJ2-6	NA	TGTGCCAGCAGTGAATTAAACTCTGGGGCCAACGTCCTGACTTTC	CASSELNSGANVLTF
TRBV7-9	NA	TRBJ1-2	NA	TGTGCCAGCAGCTTAGAGACAGCGGGTGGCTACACCTTC	CASSLETAGGYTF
TRBV6-5	NA	TRBJ2-1	TRBD2	TGTGCCAGCAGCCGCGGGACTAGCGGCTACAATGAGCAGTTCTTC	CASSRGTSGYNEQFF
TRBV6-1	NA	TRBJ1-1	NA	TGTGCCAGCCTAGCCGGGGGCTTGGACACTGAAGCTTTCTTT	CASLAGGLDTEAFF
TRBV7-2	NA	TRBJ1-4	TRBD1	TGTGCCAGCAGCTTAGCACCGGGACAGGCGGATGAACTGTTTTTT	CASSLAPGQADELFF
TRBV6-5	NA	TRBJ1-5	TRBD1	TGTGCCAGCAGTTTGCCCAGAGGGGGCGCGCGGCAGCCCCAGCATTTT	CASSLPRGGARQPQHF
TRBV6-5	NA	TRBJ1-5	NA	TGTGCCAGCAGTTCGACCAGCAATCAGCCCCAGCATTTT	CASSSTSNQPQHF
TRBV14	few	TRBJ1-6	NA	TGTGCCAGCAGCCAGGGCTCTGCGAATTCACCCCTCCACTTT	CASSQGSANSPLHF
TRBV19	once	TRBJ2-7	NA	TGTGCCAGTAGATACGGACCTGACTACGAGCAGTACTTC	CASRYGPDYEQYF
TRBV7-2	NA	TRBJ2-7	NA	TGTGCCAGCAGCTTAAGAGAGGGGTTTGATTACGAGCAGTACTTC	CASSLREGFDYEQYF
TRBV4-3	NA	TRBJ1-4	NA	TGCGCCAGCAGCCAAGAGTCGTCGACTAATGAAAAACTGTTTTTT	CASSQESSTNEKLFF
TRBV11-2	few	TRBJ1-2	TRBD1	TGTGCCAGCAGACCTATCGGCGTAAGAACAGGGGAGTATGGCTACACCTTC	CASRPIGVRTGEYGYTF
TRBV10-3	few	TRBJ2-2	NA	TGTGCCACCCACAGTAACACCGGGGAGCTGTTTTTT	CATHSNTGELFF
TRBV11-2	NA	TRBJ1-3	NA	TGTGCCAGCAGCTCCGCTTTTGGCAGTTCTGGAAACACCATATATTTT	CASSSAFGSSGNTIYF
TRBV7-2	NA	TRBJ2-7	NA	TGTGCCAGCAGCCCTATGGGGGCGGGCGCCTACGAGCAGTACTTC	CASSPMGAGAYEQYF
TRBV10-3	NA	TRBJ2-3	NA	TGTGCCATCAGTGAGTCGAATGGGGGTGCAGATACGCAGTATTTT	CAISESNGGADTQYF
TRBV4-3	NA	TRBJ1-2	NA	TGCGCCAGCAGCCAAGATGTCAACCAAGGCCGGGCTTTC	CASSQDVNQGRAF
TRBV5-4	NA	TRBJ2-1	NA	TGTGCCAGCAGCTTGGACGCTAGCTCCTACAATGAGCAGTTCTTC	CASSLDASSYNEQFF
TRBV15	NA	TRBJ1-1	TRBD1	TGTGCCACCAGCAGAGGGGACAGGGGAAGGACTGAAGCTTTCTTT	CATSRGDRGRTEAFF
TRBV10-1	NA	TRBJ2-2	NA	TGCGCCAGCAGTGAGTCTTGGGGCGGCGGGGCCGGGGAGCTGTTTTTT	CASSESWGGGAGELFF
TRBV29-1	once	TRBJ1-2	NA	TGCAGCGTTGACGCAGGGGCACTCCCCCGCGGTGGCTATGGCTACACCTTC	CSVDAGALPRGGYGYTF
TRBV5-1	NA	TRBJ1-1	NA	TGCGCCAGCAGCCCCCAGGGGTCGAACACTGAAGCTTTCTTT	CASSPQGSNTEAFF
TRBV14	NA	TRBJ2-7	NA	TGTGCCAGCAGCCGCGGGGGCGGGGGCCCTAGCTCCTACGAGCAGTACTTC	CASSRGGGGPSSYEQYF
TRBV5-6	NA	TRBJ1-2	NA	TGTGCCAGCAGCTTGGCCACTCGCTACACCTTC	CASSLATRYTF
TRBV5-1	NA	TRBJ1-2	NA	TGCGCCAGCAGCTTGGGTAGGGGACAAGCTAACTATGGCTACACCTTC	CASSLGRGQANYGYTF
TRBV2	NA	TRBJ2-7	TRBD2	TGTGCCAGCCTCCGGACTAGAGGGCTCGGAGAGCAGTACTTC	CASLRTRGLGEQYF
TRBV14	NA	TRBJ1-2	NA	TGTGCCAGCAGCCAAGACTGGATCCGGGACGGAGCCTATGGCTACACCTTC	CASSQDWIRDGAYGYTF
TRBV4-3	few	TRBJ2-7	NA	TGCGCCAGCAGCCAAGGGGCGGTAGGCTACGAGCAGTACTTC	CASSQGAVGYEQYF
TRBV9	NA	TRBJ2-2	NA	TGTGCCAGCAGCGTAGGAACGGGCCTGAACACCGGGGAGCTGTTTTTT	CASSVGTGLNTGELFF
TRBV6-6	few	TRBJ1-3	NA	TGTGCCAGCAGGGACTCTGGAAACACCATATATTTT	CASRDSGNTIYF
TRBV10-1	few	TRBJ1-1	NA	TGCGCCAGCAGTTCCCGGCTGGGTGAAGCTTTCTTT	CASSSRLGEAFF
TRBV19	NA	TRBJ1-1	TRBD1	TGTGCCAGTAGGGGAGGACAGGGGACAGCGGAAGCTTTCTTT	CASRGGQGTAEAFF
TRBV7-2	NA	TRBJ1-3	NA	TGTGCCAGCAGCCCGCAGGGTCAACCTACTGGAAACACCATATATTTT	CASSPQGQPTGNTIYF
TRBV9	NA	TRBJ2-3	NA	TGTGCCAGCAGCGTTTACACCACAGATACGCAGTATTTT	CASSVYTTDTQYF
TRBV9	once	TRBJ1-1	NA	TGTGCCAGCAGCCCGCGTGGAGGGTCCAGCTCTGAAGCTTTCTTT	CASSPRGGSSSEAFF
TRBV6-5	NA	TRBJ2-7	NA	TGTGCCAGCAGTTACTCTCCGGACAGTTTTTACGAGCAGTACTTC	CASSYSPDSFYEQYF
TRBV27	NA	TRBJ1-5	NA	TGTGCCAGCAGTACAGGGTATGGCAATCAGCCCCAGCATTTT	CASSTGYGNQPQHF
TRBV27	NA	TRBJ1-2	NA	TGTGCCAGCAGTTTATCAGTCAGGGGCTATGGCTACACCTTC	CASSLSVRGYGYTF
TRBV10-3	NA	TRBJ2-1	TRBD2	TGTGCCATCAGACTAGCGGGGGGTCATAATGAGCAGTTCTTC	CAIRLAGGHNEQFF
TRBV4-3	NA	TRBJ2-5	NA	TGCGCCAGCAGCCAAGAGTGGAGGGGGAGCCAAGAGACCCAGTACTTC	CASSQEWRGSQETQYF
TRBV5-1	NA	TRBJ1-5	NA	TGCGCCAGCAGTTCAGGGGTCCCCAGCAATCAGCCCCAGCATTTT	CASSSGVPSNQPQHF
TRBV5-1	NA	TRBJ1-1	NA	TGCGCCAGCAGCTTGGGGCAGGGGTTAACTGAAGCTTTCTTT	CASSLGQGLTEAFF